This TCR beta chain is drawn from a study of early T cells in non-severe SARS-CoV-2 infection (dated by TCRdb to the early 2020s). Study-wide context: Because TCR sequencing relied on bulk RNA taken from unsorted whole blood, pairing of alpha and beta chains was not possible.

V and J lose 4 bases and 4 bases, and a span of 11 bases separates them. The CDR3, cysteine through phenylalanine, is 12 amino acids long. Solely the CDR3 DNA is kept, with 36 bases framed from the first base. CDR1 and CDR2, per the germline V gene, are SQVTM and ANQGSEA. This clonotype was picked up a small number of times. It has no known antigen specificity. There are no base qualities to consult, and no much larger clone falls within one base. Library generation was performed with 5' RACE. Reads for this sample came from a NextSeq 500. To correct for sequencing error and PCR bias, the TCR library protocol tagged individual cDNA molecules with unique molecular identifiers. Both TCR alpha and beta chains were sequenced, and tight co-correlation was observed between alpha and beta sequence abundances in each sample. Concerning the study's data processing: V gene, J gene and CDR3 annotation of TCR sequences was performed with Decombinator V4. Expanded TCRs were defined as changing significantly between any two time points under a Poisson model with p below 0.0001. TCR abundances were normalised to the total number of TCRs sequenced per sample and were expressed as counts per million. MAIT TCRs were defined by TRAV1-2 paired with TRAJ12, TRAJ20 or TRAJ33, and iNKT TCRs by TRAV10 paired with TRAJ18. VDJdb, accessed on 1 November 2021, was searched for TCRs annotated for CMV, EBV and SARS-CoV-2, and TCRs annotated for more than one antigen were excluded. The public reads were reanalyzed by TCRdb: fastp trimming at Q25, MiXCR alignment, in-frame beta chains only. Every entry covers one CDR3 protein and lists the most common genes and DNA from its rows. It is TCRdb's table, rather than the study itself, that gives the V and J calls and clone size. Counted in this sample were about 50,000 distinct CDR3 sequences; less than 9.5% of them appeared once. Jointly, the top ten make up 4% to 5% of the sample.

A case-control design nested within a healthcare worker cohort in London, UK, was used, with weekly nasopharyngeal swab PCR tests and blood sampling performed. Healthcare workers were enrolled in the week of the UK lockdown, from 23 to 31 March 2020, and were followed every week for up to roughly 15 weeks. What the authors observed across the whole study: VDJdb matching was skewed toward anti-spike CD8 responses, so virus-specific expansions were likely underestimated and private and CD4 specificities were missed.

Rearrangement joined TRBV29-1 to TRBJ2-7; a confident D gene designation cannot be given. The sequenced material came from whole blood. This TCR came from an adult who was a healthcare worker with PCR-confirmed SARS-CoV-2 infection or an uninfected control (not recorded which). Here the CDR3 is given as CSVATLGYEQYF. The sequenced DNA is TGCAGCGTTGCTACTCTGGGGTACGAGCAGTACTTC.